This T cell receptor beta chain appears in the sequencing data of a study of T cells in narcolepsy. Here immunoSEQ multiplex PCR was the method, and the copy in TCRdb shows in-frame clones only, minus some. The data show about 40,000 clones, with roughly 88% seen just once and less than 1.5% held by the top ten. V shed 4 bases, J shed 4 bases, and the junction held 10 bases outside the gene matches. Germline V gives CDR1 SGDLS, CDR2 YYNGEE. The CDR3 runs to 15 residues. Sequences were obtained from CD45RA- memory CD4+ T cells from PBMCs. V and J are TRBV9 and TRBJ2-7; 8 nucleotides match TRBD2. This TCR derives from a human donor with narcolepsy. The CDR3 sequence is CASSPSGTSQYEQYF. CDR3 DNA: TGTGCCAGCAGCCCCTCCGGGACTAGTCAATACGAGCAGTACTTC.